A selection of T cell receptor beta chains follows, all from one sample in a study of cytomegalovirus exposure and HLA in healthy donors. Assay: immunoSEQ multiplex PCR; the TCRdb copy retains only in-frame clones and omits some. The repertoire holds 210,000 or so clones, 82% seen once, with around 0.57% in the top ten. Material for sequencing was PBMCs. Source of these receptors: a woman between 40 and 50 years old in good health and CMV-seronegative. Each CDR3 is given with its conserved first and last residue. A D gene is named only where the DNA matches it firmly. Size is omitted from some rows. Given values are once, few, many or a class for expanded clones.

NA,TRBV10-3,TRBJ2-5,NA,TGTGCCATCAGTGATGGCAGGGGAGAGACCCAGTACTTC,CAISDGRGETQYF
few,TRBV5-8,TRBJ1-1,NA,TGTGCCAGCAGCTCGGCTACCCGTCTCACAGGGAAACCTGAAGCTTTCTTT,CASSSATRLTGKPEAFF
few,TRBV7-9,TRBJ1-1,NA,TGTGCCAGCAGCTTACGGGAGGTAAAGGAGGCTGAAGCTTTCTTT,CASSLREVKEAEAFF
NA,TRBV4-1,TRBJ1-2,NA,TGCGCCAGCAGCCAAGATGGACAGTACTATGGCTACACCTTC,CASSQDGQYYGYTF
NA,TRBV4-2,TRBJ1-6,TRBD1,TGTGCCAGCAGCCAAGAGGGTTTGGCAGGGGGGTATTCACCCCTCCACTTT,CASSQEGLAGGYSPLHF
NA,TRBV2,TRBJ1-5,NA,TGTGCCAGCAAGCTCGGGGGGGGAATCGCCCAGCCCCAGCATTTT,CASKLGGGIAQPQHF
once,TRBV5-1,TRBJ1-2,TRBD1,TGCGCCAGCAGCTTGGGACAGGGCTGGTATGGCTACACCTTC,CASSLGQGWYGYTF
NA,TRBV18,TRBJ2-2,TRBD1,TGTGCCAGCTCACCACAGACAGGGGCGGTTACCGGGGAGCTGTTTTTT,CASSPQTGAVTGELFF
NA,TRBV11-2,TRBJ1-6,NA,TGTGCCAGCAGCTCCCGGCAGGGGAATTCACCCCTCCACTTT,CASSSRQGNSPLHF
NA,TRBV4-1,TRBJ1-5,NA,TGCGCCAGCAGCCAAGAAGCGTATCAGCCCCAGCATTTT,CASSQEAYQPQHF
once,TRBV27,TRBJ2-1,TRBD2,TGTGCCAGCAGTACCCGGACTAGCGGGGGGGCGATGTATGAGCAGTTCTTC,CASSTRTSGGAMYEQFF
NA,TRBV29-1,TRBJ2-1,NA,TGCAGCGTTTACTCAGGGCTCAGCAACAATGAGCAGTTCTTC,CSVYSGLSNNEQFF
NA,TRBV19,TRBJ2-1,NA,TGTGCCAGTAGTACCGCTACAGGCGACGGTGCGTTCTTC,CASSTATGDGAFF
NA,TRBV29-1,TRBJ2-5,TRBD2,TGCAGCGTTGAAGGTTTTAGCGGGGGGGGGTACCAAGAGACCCAGTACTTC,CSVEGFSGGGYQETQYF
NA,TRBV5-4,TRBJ1-2,NA,TGTGCCAGCAGCCCGGCGGGGGGGGCGCAGGGGACTAACTATGGCTACACCTTC,CASSPAGGAQGTNYGYTF
NA,TRBV29-1,TRBJ1-3,NA,TGCAGCGTGGGGGGATCTTTAGGAAACACCATATATTTT,CSVGGSLGNTIYF
NA,TRBV7-9,TRBJ1-1,TRBD1,TGTGCCAGCAGCCCGGGACAGGGGAACACTGAAGCTTTCTTT,CASSPGQGNTEAFF
NA,TRBV7-8,TRBJ1-1,NA,TGTGCCAGCAGCTTAGCGGCTGGAGGGGTAACTGAAGCTTTCTTT,CASSLAAGGVTEAFF
once,TRBV5-1,TRBJ2-1,TRBD2,TGCGCCAGCAGCTTCAGACTAGCGGGGGGAATATCTAGCTCCTACAATGAGCAGTTCTTC,CASSFRLAGGISSSYNEQFF